The 12 T cell receptor beta chains given below trace back to one sample, sequenced in a study of blood T cell repertoires in COVID-19. Produced via immunoSEQ multiplex PCR; TCRdb's table is partial and in-frame only. The repertoire holds about 260,000 clones, with 80% to 90% as singletons. The sequencing input was peripheral blood. These receptors were taken from a woman aged 40 to 50 who had recovered from COVID-19.

This clone occurred once. This sequence joins TRBV12-5 and TRBJ1-2, with TRBD1 as a possible D gene (6 bases). CDR3 length: 15 amino acids. Germline CDR1 reads LGHNT; CDR2 reads FRNRAP. Trimming took off 0 bases at V and 8 bases at J, with 16 bases between the two ends. CDR3 coding DNA: TGTGCTAGTGGTTTGGTAATTCCGACAGGCGTGGGCTACACCTTC. This sequence encodes CASGLVIPTGVGYTF.

The chain employs TRBV6-5 and TRBJ2-5; TRBD2 matches 8 bases. The V segment lost 4 bases and the J segment 9 bases; nucleotides outside the gene matches: 7. The V gene's germline CDR1 is MNHEY and CDR2 SVGAGI. The CDR3 covers 13 residues. The CDR3 spells CASSSGTSLAQYF. The CDR3 DNA sequence: TGTGCCAGCAGTTCAGGGACTAGTTTGGCCCAGTACTTC.

V and J are TRBV7-2 and TRBJ1-2; 7 bases fit TRBD1. Germline lookup yields CDR1 SGHTA and CDR2 FQGNSA. The length of the CDR3 is 12 residues. The V gene end was trimmed by 4 bases and the J gene end by 10 bases; junction bases not matched to a gene: 6. This CDR3 reads CASSWTGTSYTF. DNA of the CDR3: TGTGCCAGCAGCTGGACAGGTACCTCCTACACCTTC.

The chain uses TRBV2 and TRBJ2-1; D may be TRBD1 (6 bases). In germline, CDR1 is SNHLY, CDR2 FYNNEI. The CDR3 extends over 15 amino acids. Trimming left V 3 bases short and J 2 bases short, with 11 bases between. CDR3 coding DNA: TGTGCCAGCAGTGAGCAGGGGAGTCCCTACAATGAGCAGTTCTTC. It yields the protein CASSEQGSPYNEQFF.

The V call is TRBV30, the J call TRBJ2-7, with 7 nucleotides matching TRBD1. The V segment lost 1 base and the J segment 2 bases; nucleotides outside the gene matches: 5. The CDR3 runs 14 residues. Germline loops: CDR1 GTSNPN, CDR2 SVGIG (reference sequence). This CDR3 reads CAWSAGQGAYEQYF. CDR3 DNA sequence: TGTGCCTGGAGTGCCGGGCAGGGGGCCTACGAGCAGTACTTC. The full variable domain, in which reference TRBV30 and TRBJ2-7 provide the parts outside the CDR3, is SQTIHQWPATLVQPVGSPLSLECTVEGTSNPNLYWYRQAAGRGLQLLFYSVGIGQISSEVPQNLSASRPQDRQFILSSKKLLLSDSGFYLCAWSAGQGAYEQYFGPGTRLTVT.

J is TRBJ2-7 and V is TRBV2; possible D gene TRBD2, 5 bases. Trimming removed 5 bases from V and 6 bases from J, with 14 bases in between. This CDR3 contains 13 residues. Germline V gene data show CDR1 as SNHLY and CDR2 as FYNNEI. CDR3 coding DNA: TGTGCCAGCAGTTTAGCGTCGGCCACCGAGCAGTACTTC. It encodes CASSLASATEQYF.

There are a few counts of this clone. The same CDR3 also results from other DNA sequences found in this sample. This chain connects TRBV7-9 to TRBJ1-4; 7 bases agree with TRBD1. The CDR3 length is 14 residues. With V trimmed by 1 base and J by 5 bases, 1 base remained unmatched. Germline V gene sequence: CDR1 SEHNR, CDR2 FQNEAQ (reference sequence). The CDR3 region is CASSLGQGNEKLFF. CDR3 coding DNA: TGTGCCAGCAGCTTAGGACAGGGCAATGAAAAACTGTTTTTT.

The chain combines TRBV4-3 with TRBJ2-7; 9 bases line up with TRBD1. J gave up 3 bases and V 0 bases, and 9 bases lay outside the gene matches. Germline V lookup: CDR1 LGHNA, CDR2 YSLEER. The CDR3 is made up of 17 amino acids. CDR3 sequence (DNA): TGCGCCAGCAGCCAAGACAAACGATCGGACAGGGGCTACGAGCAGTACTTC. The encoded protein is CASSQDKRSDRGYEQYF.

This sequence joins TRBV18 and TRBJ2-2; D is unresolved. In germline, CDR1 is KGHSH, CDR2 LQKENI. Trimming left V 1 base short and J 1 base short, with 7 bases between. The CDR3 consists of 15 residues. CDR3 coding DNA: TGTGCCAGCTCACCACGCGCCTTGAACACCGGGGAGCTGTTTTTT. Encoded protein: CASSPRALNTGELFF.

This chain connects TRBV7-2 to TRBJ2-7; maybe TRBD2 (6 bases). Trimming shortened V by 1 base and J by 4 bases, and 20 bases separated the two germline ends. The CDR3 extends over 17 amino acids. The V gene's germline CDR1 is SGHTA and CDR2 FQGNSA. The CDR3: CASSLERPGVADYEQYF. CDR3 coding DNA: TGTGCCAGCAGCTTAGAGAGGCCGGGGGTAGCGGATTACGAGCAGTACTTC.

This clone came up many times. This chain uses TRBV6-5 with TRBJ1-2; no clear D. Germline CDR1 reads MNHEY; CDR2 reads SVGAGI. This CDR3 is built from 13 residues. The V and J ends lost 0 bases and 7 bases respectively, with 9 bases between them. DNA of the CDR3: TGTGCCAGCAGTTACTCTGTGGCTGCTGGCTACACCTTC. This gives the protein CASSYSVAAGYTF.

This clone was seen ten or more times. The chain couples TRBV6-5 to TRBJ1-5; tentative D call: TRBD1 (5 bases). From germline, CDR1 is MNHEY and CDR2 SVGAGI. The length of the CDR3 is 13 residues. The V and J ends lost 6 bases and 3 bases respectively, with 9 bases between them. CDR3 region: CASSPDINQPQHF. In nucleotides, the CDR3 is TGTGCCAGCAGCCCGGACATCAATCAGCCCCAGCATTTT.